A single sample gave rise to the 24 T cell receptor beta chains below, sequenced in a study of identical twins. TCRdb re-called the 5' RACE reads through MiXCR, storing one row per CDR3 protein. Of about 690,000 distinct CDR3 sequences in the sample, around 21% were seen once. The sample was also linked to a second study, of T cells expressing NK-cell markers.

The sample was PBMCs. The receptors here all came from a woman in her late teens or twenties in good health.

The J gene is TRBJ1-5, the V gene TRBV7-3; D may be TRBD1 (5 bases). CDR3 length equals 15 residues. Germline loops: CDR1 SGHTA, CDR2 FQGTGA. Trimming shortened V by 5 bases and J by 3 bases, and 14 bases separated the two germline ends. CDR3 residues: CASSIVGHFNQPQHF. The CDR3 nucleotides are TGTGCCAGCAGCATAGTGGGGCACTTCAATCAGCCCCAGCATTTT.

This clonotype has only a few counts. J is TRBJ1-1 and V is TRBV5-5, with D tentatively TRBD1 (6 bases). There are 13 residues in the CDR3. Looked up from germline, CDR1 is SGHKS and CDR2 is YYEKEE (reference sequence). Between the trimmed V and J ends, which lost 4 bases and 8 bases, there was a span of 15 bases. CDR3 residues: CASSISPTGEAFF. Here the CDR3 DNA reads TGTGCCAGCAGCATTTCCCCGACAGGAGAAGCTTTCTTT.

This clonotype was seen a few times. V gene TRBV11-3 combines with J gene TRBJ2-2; D gene uncertain. Germline V gene lookup returns CDR1 SGHNT and CDR2 YENEEA. Trimming took 5 bases from V and 7 from J, leaving 14 bases between them. The CDR3 sequence is 14 residues long. The CDR3 reads CASSRDGKGGELFF. The CDR3 DNA follows: TGTGCCAGCAGCCGAGACGGTAAAGGCGGGGAGCTGTTTTTT. The full variable domain, in which reference TRBV11-3 and TRBJ2-2 provide the parts outside the CDR3, is EAGVVQSPRYKIIEKKQPVAFWCNPISGHNTLYWYLQNLGQGPELLIRYENEEAVDDSQLPKDRFSAERLKGVDSTLKIQPAELGDSAVYLCASSRDGKGGELFFGEGSRLTVL.

This clonotype was detected only once. The genes are TRBV15 and TRBJ2-3, with D uncertain. This CDR3 is 12 amino acids long. Germline V gene lookup returns CDR1 LNHNV and CDR2 YYDKDF (reference sequence). Trimming pared 2 bases from V and 2 bases from J, leaving 2 bases between. CDR3 in amino acids: CATSRHTDTQYF. The CDR3 DNA follows: TGTGCCACCAGCAGACACACAGATACGCAGTATTTT.

The table lists this clonotype with a few counts. The rearrangement joins TRBV24-1 to TRBJ2-3; tentatively, D is TRBD2 (5 bases). In germline, CDR1 is KGHDR, CDR2 SFDVKD. The V and J ends lost 5 bases and 4 bases respectively, with 9 bases between them. The CDR3 loop spans 13 amino acids. The CDR3 coding sequence is TGTGCCACCAGTGGGGGAGCATCAGATACGCAGTATTTT. This translates into CATSGGASDTQYF.

This rearrangement joins TRBV12-3 or TRBV12-4 to TRBJ1-1; 8 bases match TRBD1. CDR3 length: 16 amino acids. The trim removed 4 bases at V and 3 bases at J, leaving 10 bases unmatched. The CDR3 DNA reads as TGTGCCAGCAGTTCATCCAGGGGGCTTGGGGACACTGAAGCTTTCTTT. Translating gives CASSSSRGLGDTEAFF.

This chain joins TRBV7-8 and TRBJ2-7; 7 nucleotides agree with TRBD1. This CDR3 is built from 14 residues. V lost 7 bases and J lost 7; bases outside the gene matches: 13. From germline, CDR1 is SGHVS and CDR2 FQNEAQ. The CDR3 nucleotides read TGTGCCAGCAAAATAGGGGGCAGTACGGGGGAGCAGTACTTC. Its protein product is CASKIGGSTGEQYF. The whole variable domain, remainder taken from reference TRBV7-8 and TRBJ2-7, is GAGVSQSPRYKVAKRGQDVALRCDPISGHVSLFWYQQALGQGPEFLTYFQNEAQLDKSGLPSDRFFAERPEGSVSTLKIQRTQQEDSAVYLCASKIGGSTGEQYFGPGTRLTVT.

The V gene is TRBV18, the J gene TRBJ1-2, with D possibly being TRBD1 (6 bases). V was pared by 1 base and J by 8 bases, with 11 bases between. The CDR3 length is 13 residues. Germline V gene data show CDR1 as KGHSH and CDR2 as LQKENI. This CDR3 reads CASSPQQGEGYTF. The DNA of the CDR3 is TGTGCCAGCTCACCACAACAGGGAGAAGGCTACACCTTC.

This clonotype showed up just a few times. V and J are TRBV5-1 and TRBJ2-5; tentatively, D is TRBD1 (5 bases). CDR3 length: 14 residues. V gave up 3 bases and J gave up 1 base, with 10 bases separating them. Germline assignment: CDR1 SGHRS and CDR2 YFSETQ. The CDR3: CASSSRTPQETQYF. For the CDR3, the DNA is TGCGCCAGCAGCTCGCGGACACCCCAAGAGACCCAGTACTTC. The variable domain in full, with the rest retrieved from reference TRBV5-1 and TRBJ2-5, is KAGVTQTPRYLIKTRGQQVTLSCSPISGHRSVSWYQQTPGQGLQFLFEYFSETQRNKGNFPGRFSGRQFSNSRSEMNVSTLELGDSALYLCASSSRTPQETQYFGPGTRLLVL.

The genes are TRBV7-9 and TRBJ1-1; D is uncertain. The CDR3 contains 14 residues. The germline V gene has CDR1 SEHNR and CDR2 FQNEAQ (reference sequence). Deletions cut 1 base from V and 6 bases from J, with 12 bases between. CDR3 DNA sequence: TGTGCCAGCAGCTTAGGACATTTAATACCTGAAGCTTTCTTT. Encoded protein: CASSLGHLIPEAFF. Full variable domain (outside the CDR3, taken from reference TRBV7-9 and TRBJ1-1): DTGVSQNPRHKITKRGQNVTFRCDPISEHNRLYWYRQTLGQGPEFLTYFQNEAQLEKSRLLSDRFSAERPKGSFSTLEIQRTEQGDSAMYLCASSLGHLIPEAFFGQGTRLTVV.

This clonotype was observed a handful of times. V gene TRBV15 combines with J gene TRBJ2-5; TRBD2 is a possible D gene (5 bases). The V end lost 8 bases, the J end lost 2 bases, and 18 bases lay between the germline ends. The CDR3 is 15 amino acids. Germline assignment: CDR1 LNHNV and CDR2 YYDKDF (reference sequence). In nucleotides, the CDR3 is TGTGCCACCTTACCACATGGAGCGGCTCAAGAGACCCAGTACTTC. It translates to CATLPHGAAQETQYF.

The chain has TRBV12-3 or TRBV12-4 and TRBJ2-1; 9 nucleotides agree with TRBD2. Losses at the gene ends were 6 bases for V and 2 bases for J; bases not matched to a gene: 11. The CDR3 consists of 17 residues. DNA of the CDR3: TGTGCCAGCAGACACACCAAGAGCGGGAGGCCCTACAATGAGCAGTTCTTC. This codes for CASRHTKSGRPYNEQFF.

This sequence joins TRBV25-1 and TRBJ2-7; either TRBD1 or TRBD2 may supply D (5 bases each). The CDR3 runs 16 residues. Germline assignment: CDR1 MGHDK and CDR2 SYGVNS. V was cut by 4 bases and J by 3 bases, with 19 bases left in between. CDR3 nucleotide sequence: TGTGCCAGCAGTGTCGTAGGGACCAGCGCCTTCTACGAGCAGTACTTC. As protein: CASSVVGTSAFYEQYF.

The CDR3 protein is CASSESGGVDTQYF. For the CDR3, the DNA is TGTGCCAGCAGTGAATCGGGGGGCGTTGATACGCAGTATTTT. The chain has TRBV25-1 and TRBJ2-3, with D possibly being TRBD2 (7 bases). From germline, CDR1 is MGHDK and CDR2 SYGVNS. V shed 1 base and J shed 6 bases, with 11 bases lying between them. This CDR3 region has 14 residues.

The genes are TRBV20-1 and TRBJ2-5; D perhaps matches TRBD2 (5 bases). Germline CDR1 and CDR2: DFQATT and SNEGSKA (reference sequence). V was clipped by 5 bases and J by 5 bases, with 12 bases between them. There are 12 residues in the CDR3. CDR3 protein: CSALDSPETQYF. DNA of the CDR3: TGCAGTGCTTTGGACTCACCCGAGACCCAGTACTTC.

The rearrangement links TRBV4-3 to TRBJ2-1; a weak D match, TRBD1 (6 bases). CDR3 size: 14 residues. The V end lost 0 bases, the J end lost 5 bases, and 8 bases lay between the germline ends. CDR1 is LGHNA and CDR2 is YSLEER in the germline V gene. This CDR3 is CASSQERTDNEQFF. For the CDR3, the DNA is TGCGCCAGCAGCCAAGAGAGGACAGACAATGAGCAGTTCTTC.

The chain uses TRBV12-3 or TRBV12-4 and TRBJ1-5; D ambiguous. The CDR3 is made up of 14 amino acids. Trimming took 3 bases from V and 6 from J, leaving 12 bases between them. The CDR3 here is CASSFSGRSQPQHF. The DNA for the CDR3 is TGTGCCAGCAGTTTTAGTGGCCGGAGTCAGCCCCAGCATTTT.

There are a few counts of this clonotype. The chain employs TRBV2 and TRBJ2-3, with TRBD2 identical over 8 bases. Germline loops: CDR1 SNHLY, CDR2 FYNNEI. Trimming removed 2 bases from V and 2 bases from J; junction bases left unmatched: 3. The CDR3 contains 15 residues. CDR3 coding DNA: TGTGCCAGCAGTGAATTAGCGGGGACCACAGATACGCAGTATTTT. It codes for CASSELAGTTDTQYF.

At least ten counts were recorded for this clonotype. The chain links TRBV12-3 or TRBV12-4 to TRBJ2-5; 8 bases map to TRBD2. The CDR3 is 14 residues long. The V and J ends lost 3 bases and 3 bases, in that order; junction bases with no gene match: 3. In nucleotides, the CDR3 is TGTGCCAGCAGTTTCCCGGGACTAGAAGAGACCCAGTACTTC. Protein: CASSFPGLEETQYF.

The chain couples TRBV15 to TRBJ2-1, with 8 bases matching TRBD2. Germline loops: CDR1 LNHNV, CDR2 YYDKDF (reference sequence). This CDR3 is built from 17 residues. Trimming cost V 8 bases and J 2 bases; bases outside gene matches: 14. The CDR3 DNA reads TGTGCCACCCCCCCGAGCGGGGGTAGCTCGCCCTACAATGAGCAGTTCTTC. Amino acids: CATPPSGGSSPYNEQFF.

This clonotype has a handful of counts. The chain uses TRBV7-2 and TRBJ2-7; TRBD2 aligns across 7 bases. The trim removed 5 bases at V and 2 bases at J, leaving 9 bases unmatched. The germline gives CDR1 SGHTA, CDR2 FQGNSA. The length of the CDR3 is 15 residues. CDR3 nucleotides: TGTGCCAGCAGCCCGACAAAGGGAGGGACCTACGAGCAGTACTTC. This encodes CASSPTKGGTYEQYF.

The rearrangement uses TRBV12-3 or TRBV12-4 and TRBJ1-6; tentative D call: TRBD1 (6 bases). This CDR3 contains 15 residues. Trimming took 1 base from V and 9 from J, leaving 13 bases between them. CDR3 DNA sequence: TGTGCCAGCAGTTTAGACGGGGGGCCCCGTTCACCCCTCCACTTT. Amino acids: CASSLDGGPRSPLHF.

This clonotype appeared a few times. V is TRBV20-1 and J is TRBJ2-7; tentative D call: TRBD2 (5 bases). This CDR3 spans 12 amino acids. Germline-derived CDR1 and CDR2 are DFQATT and SNEGSKA (reference sequence). DNA for the CDR3: TGCAGCATGGGAGACACATCCTACGAGCAGTACTTC. Translating gives CSMGDTSYEQYF.

This clonotype was counted a few times. CDR3 nucleotides: TGTGCCAGCAGTTACTCGAACGGGCGGGAGCAGTACTTC. It specifies CASSYSNGREQYF. V usage is TRBV6-5 and J usage is TRBJ2-7; no firm D call. Trimming removed 0 bases at V and 7 bases at J, with 10 bases between. The germline CDR1 and CDR2 sequences are MNHEY and SVGAGI. The CDR3 sequence is 13 residues long.